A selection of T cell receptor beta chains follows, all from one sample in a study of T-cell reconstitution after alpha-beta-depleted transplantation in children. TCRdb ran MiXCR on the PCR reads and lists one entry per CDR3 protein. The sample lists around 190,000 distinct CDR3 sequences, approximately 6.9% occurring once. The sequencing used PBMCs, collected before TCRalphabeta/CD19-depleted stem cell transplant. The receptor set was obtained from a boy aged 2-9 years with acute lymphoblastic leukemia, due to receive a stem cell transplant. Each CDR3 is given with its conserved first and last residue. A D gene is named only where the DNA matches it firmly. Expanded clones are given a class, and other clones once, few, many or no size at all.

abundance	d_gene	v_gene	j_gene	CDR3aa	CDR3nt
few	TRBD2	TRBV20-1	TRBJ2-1	CSARDMGEGQDEQFF	TGCAGTGCTAGAGATATGGGGGAGGGCCAGGATGAGCAGTTCTTC
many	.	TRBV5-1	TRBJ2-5	CASSLKGSETQYF	TGCGCCAGCAGCTTGAAGGGTTCGGAGACCCAGTACTTC
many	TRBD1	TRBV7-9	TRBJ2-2	CAVNRRDRFTGELFF	TGTGCCGTTAACCGCCGGGACAGATTCACCGGGGAGCTGTTTTTT
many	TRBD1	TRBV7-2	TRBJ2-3	CASSPGDRASTDTQYF	TGTGCCAGCAGCCCCGGGGACAGGGCCTCCACAGATACGCAGTATTTT
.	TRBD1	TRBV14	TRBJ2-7	CASSQDSNRGLLSYEQYF	TGTGCCAGCAGCCAAGATTCGAACAGGGGATTACTCTCATACGAGCAGTACTTC
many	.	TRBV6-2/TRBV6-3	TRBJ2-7	CASNENPYEQYF	TGTGCCAGCAACGAGAACCCATACGAGCAGTACTTC
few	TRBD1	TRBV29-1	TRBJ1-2	CSAPSPGQGSYGYTF	TGCAGCGCACCCTCTCCGGGACAGGGTAGTTATGGCTACACCTTC
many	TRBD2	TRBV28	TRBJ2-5	CASSFRGTSEQETQYF	TGTGCCAGCAGTTTCCGGGGGACTAGCGAGCAAGAGACCCAGTACTTC
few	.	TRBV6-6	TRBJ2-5	CASSYFLREVYF	TGTGCCAGCAGTTACTTTCTTCGTGAGGTCTACTTC
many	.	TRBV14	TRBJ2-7	CASNPPNIHEQYF	TGTGCCAGCAACCCTCCCAATATTCACGAGCAGTACTTC
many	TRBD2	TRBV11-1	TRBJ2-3	CASSFLAGHIDTQYF	TGTGCCAGCAGCTTTCTAGCGGGGCATATTGATACGCAGTATTTT
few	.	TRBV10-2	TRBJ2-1	CASSDSGPTAIYNEQFF	TGCGCCAGCAGTGATTCAGGGCCCACAGCGATATACAATGAGCAGTTCTTC
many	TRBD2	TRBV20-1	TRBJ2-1	CSASMPSGASYNEQFF	TGCAGTGCTAGCATGCCGAGCGGGGCCTCCTACAATGAGCAGTTCTTC
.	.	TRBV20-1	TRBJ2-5	CSAPSGAEETQYF	TGCAGTGCCCCATCTGGAGCGGAAGAGACCCAGTACTTC
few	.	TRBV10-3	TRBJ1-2	CAISGGSNYGYTF	TGTGCCATCAGTGGGGGCTCTAACTATGGCTACACCTTC
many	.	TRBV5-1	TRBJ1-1	CASSLDILPAFF	TGCGCCAGCAGCTTGGATATTCTCCCGGCTTTCTTT
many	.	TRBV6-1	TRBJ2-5	CASSPSDTPRETQYF	TGTGCCAGCAGCCCAAGTGACACCCCCCGAGAGACCCAGTACTTC
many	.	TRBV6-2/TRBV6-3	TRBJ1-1	CASSYLLDSMNTEAFF	TGTGCCAGCAGTTACCTACTGGACAGCATGAACACTGAAGCTTTCTTT
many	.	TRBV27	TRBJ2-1	CASHAGAVQFF	TGTGCCAGCCACGCTGGAGCCGTTCAGTTCTTC
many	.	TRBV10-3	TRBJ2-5	CAISDPTDPQETQYF	TGTGCCATCAGTGACCCGACTGACCCGCAAGAGACCCAGTACTTC
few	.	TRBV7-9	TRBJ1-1	CASSFRGANRHTEAFF	TGTGCCAGCAGCTTCCGGGGGGCCAATAGGCACACTGAAGCTTTCTTT
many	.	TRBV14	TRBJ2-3	CASSPRVEYTDTQYF	TGTGCCAGCAGCCCTCGGGTGGAATACACAGATACGCAGTATTTT
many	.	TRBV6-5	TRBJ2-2	CASSATGGWELFF	TGTGCCAGCAGCGCGACGGGGGGCTGGGAGCTGTTTTTT
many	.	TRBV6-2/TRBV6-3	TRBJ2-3	CASSSGPEQYF	TGTGCCAGCAGTTCCGGACCCGAGCAGTATTTT
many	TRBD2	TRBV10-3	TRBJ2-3	CAISEIPGLAGITDTQYF	TGTGCCATCAGTGAGATACCAGGGCTAGCGGGGATCACAGATACGCAGTATTTT
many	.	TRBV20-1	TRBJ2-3	CSARDGSLNTDTQYF	TGCAGTGCTAGAGACGGTAGCCTAAACACAGATACGCAGTATTTT
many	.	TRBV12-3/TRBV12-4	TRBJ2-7	CASSLDGRANEQYF	TGTGCCAGCAGTTTAGATGGCAGGGCGAACGAGCAGTACTTC
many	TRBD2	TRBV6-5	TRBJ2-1	CASSSGLGSSYNEQFF	TGTGCCAGCAGTTCCGGACTAGGGAGCTCCTACAATGAGCAGTTCTTC
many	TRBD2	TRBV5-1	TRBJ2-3	CASSSGLADTDTQYF	TGCGCCAGCAGCAGCGGGCTAGCGGACACAGATACGCAGTATTTT
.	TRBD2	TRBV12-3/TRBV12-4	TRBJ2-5	CASSQGLAGGNQETQYF	TGTGCCAGCAGTCAGGGACTAGCGGGAGGGAACCAAGAGACCCAGTACTTC
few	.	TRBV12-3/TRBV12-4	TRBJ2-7	CASSFPGQSSYEQYF	TGTGCCAGCAGCTTCCCGGGGCAGAGCTCCTACGAGCAGTACTTC
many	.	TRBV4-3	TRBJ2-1	CASSQDLTSSYNEQFF	TGCGCCAGCAGCCAAGATCTCACGAGCTCCTACAATGAGCAGTTCTTC